What follows are 10 T cell receptor beta chains derived from one specimen sequenced in a study of technical replicates of blood from several donors (dated by TCRdb to 2017 to 2019). Libraries came from the immunoSEQ multiplex PCR assay. Here the immuneACCESS table is served through TCRdb, limited to in-frame sequences with V and J called. Missing clones are a known gap in these copies; in checked studies unresolved V genes cover under half, and the rest lacks a known reason. The table for this sample lists roughly 70,000 clones; 95% to 98% of them were counted only once. 0.2% to 0.3% of the sample goes to the ten largest clones. Sequencing used T cells isolated from PBMCs. These receptors were obtained from a human donor in good health.

The CDR3 protein is CASSPQGSPYNEQFF. DNA for the CDR3: TGTGCCAGCAGCCCTCAGGGGAGTCCCTACAATGAGCAGTTCTTC. The chain combines TRBV7-9 with TRBJ2-1; possible D gene TRBD1, 6 bases. The CDR3 sequence is 15 residues long. The V end was cut by 5 bases, the J end by 2 bases, with 13 bases between. From germline, CDR1 is SEHNR and CDR2 FQNEAQ (reference sequence).

V and J are TRBV28 and TRBJ2-4, with a weak D call TRBD1 (6 bases). The germline V gene encodes CDR1 MDHEN and CDR2 SYDVKM. The CDR3 covers 14 residues. Trimming left V 5 bases short and J 3 bases short, with 11 bases between. The CDR3 loop reads CASSPGHFKNIQYF. DNA for the CDR3: TGTGCCAGCAGTCCGGGACATTTCAAAAACATTCAGTACTTC. Full variable domain (remainder filled in from reference TRBV28 and TRBJ2-4): DVKVTQSSRYLVKRTGEKVFLECVQDMDHENMFWYRQDPGLGLRLIYFSYDVKMKEKGDIPEGYSVSREKKERFSLILESASTNQTSMYLCASSPGHFKNIQYFGAGTRLSVL.

The rearrangement links TRBV4-1 to TRBJ2-7; TRBD2 might be the D (6 bases). V gave up 5 bases and J gave up 0 bases, with 17 bases separating them. CDR3 length: 16 residues. Germline CDR1 reads MGHRA; CDR2 reads YSYEKL. The CDR3, as DNA: TGCGCCAGCAGCTTCGTAGCGGACTCCCCCTCCTACGAGCAGTACTTC. Amino acid sequence: CASSFVADSPSYEQYF.

V usage is TRBV28 and J usage is TRBJ2-7; TRBD2 aligns across 8 bases. The V gene's germline CDR1 is MDHEN and CDR2 SYDVKM. CDR3 size: 16 residues. J lost 3 bases, V lost 1 base, and 8 bases had no gene match. CDR3 sequence: CASSLYEDSGSYEQYF. In nucleotides, the CDR3 is TGTGCCAGCAGTTTATACGAGGACAGCGGGAGCTACGAGCAGTACTTC.

V gene TRBV18 combines with J gene TRBJ1-5; D is possibly TRBD1 (6 bases). The CDR3 runs to 16 residues. V was trimmed by 2 bases and J by 1 base, leaving 12 bases between them. The V gene's germline CDR1 is KGHSH and CDR2 LQKENI. This CDR3 is CASSPETGSSNQPQHF. The CDR3 DNA is TGTGCCAGCTCACCAGAAACAGGGTCGAGCAATCAGCCCCAGCATTTT.

The chain carries TRBV27 and TRBJ1-1; no clear D. The CDR3 totals 13 residues. Trimming removed 1 base from V and 4 bases from J, with 7 bases in between. Germline CDR1 reads MNHEY; CDR2 reads SMNVEV (reference sequence). The DNA of the CDR3 is TGTGCCAGCAGTTTATTAGCCCGCACTGAAGCTTTCTTT. Translation: CASSLLARTEAFF.

The chain joins TRBV4-2 to TRBJ2-1; TRBD1 matches at 7 bases. Germline CDR1 reads LGHNA; CDR2 reads YNFKEQ. After removal of 0 bases from V and 4 bases from J, the junction contained 6 bases not matched to a gene. This CDR3 has 16 amino acids. The CDR3 nucleotides read TGTGCCAGCAGCCAAGAATGGGGACAGTTTTACAATGAGCAGTTCTTC. Translation: CASSQEWGQFYNEQFF.

V gene TRBV7-6 combines with J gene TRBJ2-5; 7 positions agree with TRBD2. With V trimmed by 0 bases and J by 5 bases, 9 bases remained unmatched. CDR3 length equals 16 residues. CDR1 and CDR2 from the germline V gene are SGHVS and FNYEAQ. In DNA, the CDR3 is TGTGCCAGCAGCTTAGCCTGGCGGGAGAAGGAGGAGACCCAGTACTTC. This sequence encodes CASSLAWREKEETQYF.

The chain is built from TRBV5-1 and TRBJ2-2; TRBD1 matches 9 bases. V lost 4 bases and J lost 5; bases outside the gene matches: 6. Germline V gene sequence: CDR1 SGHRS, CDR2 YFSETQ. The CDR3 spans 15 residues. The CDR3 DNA reads TGCGCCAGCAGCAACGGACAGGGGCGGACCGGGGAGCTGTTTTTT. Translation: CASSNGQGRTGELFF.

V is TRBV29-1 and J is TRBJ2-1, with a possible D match to TRBD1 (6 bases). Germline V gene sequence: CDR1 SQVTM, CDR2 ANQGSEA. This CDR3 contains 13 residues. Trimming removed 6 bases at V and 6 bases at J, with 15 bases between. The CDR3 bases are TGCAGCGTCATACCACAGGGTGGCAATGAGCAGTTCTTC. Amino acid sequence: CSVIPQGGNEQFF.